This note documents a single T cell receptor (beta chain) sequence. These data are taken from a study of blood T cell repertoires in COVID-19. For the study at large: The analysed material was cDNA or gDNA that came from T cells, B-cell-depleted T cells, or PBMCs.

The table came from immunoSEQ multiplex PCR; TCRdb's copy has only in-frame clones and leaves some out. The repertoire has 90,000 to 100,000 clones, about 90% of them found once; the top ten carry about 4.2%. CDR1 and CDR2 from the germline V gene are LNHDA and SQIVND (reference sequence). There are 19 residues in the CDR3. V lost 7 bases and J 4 bases, leaving 29 bases between the germline ends. The sequencing input was peripheral blood. V is TRBV19 and J is TRBJ1-5; D is perhaps TRBD1 (5 bases). The receptor was isolated from a man aged 65 to 79 with acute or convalescent COVID-19. The CDR3: CASTPNRQLGSPLNQPQHF. The CDR3 DNA is TGTGCCAGTACCCCGAACCGACAGCTAGGATCCCCATTGAATCAGCCCCAGCATTTT.